This T cell receptor (beta chain) was identified in a study of shared clonotypes between healthy human individuals. Germline V gene sequence: CDR1 ENHRY, CDR2 SYGVKD. The CDR3 totals 17 residues. The ends lost 2 bases at V and 0 bases at J; junction bases unmatched: 6. General study points: Clonotype sharing among donors was expected to depend on sequencing depth.

For each subset, genomic DNA was distributed in equal portions over several immunoSEQ plates. This table comes from immunoSEQ multiplex PCR, and its TCRdb copy is limited to in-frame clones, with some not included. This table holds some 530,000 clones, approximately 78% found once. To note about this clone: The antigen is not known.

Study donors comprised healthy, HIV-negative adults devoid of recent acute infection or vaccination. The donors, all of them Caucasian adults, lived in Nashville, Tennessee. Sequencing input: PBMCs. V usage is TRBV10-3 and J usage is TRBJ2-7, with 11 bases that match TRBD2. This sequence was found in a woman aged 40-49 years in good health. Some clones in this sample may be carry-over from other donors' samples. CDR3 region: CAISEPAGTSGSYEQYF. The CDR3 DNA reads TGTGCCATCAGTGAGCCGGCCGGGACTAGCGGCTCCTACGAGCAGTACTTC.